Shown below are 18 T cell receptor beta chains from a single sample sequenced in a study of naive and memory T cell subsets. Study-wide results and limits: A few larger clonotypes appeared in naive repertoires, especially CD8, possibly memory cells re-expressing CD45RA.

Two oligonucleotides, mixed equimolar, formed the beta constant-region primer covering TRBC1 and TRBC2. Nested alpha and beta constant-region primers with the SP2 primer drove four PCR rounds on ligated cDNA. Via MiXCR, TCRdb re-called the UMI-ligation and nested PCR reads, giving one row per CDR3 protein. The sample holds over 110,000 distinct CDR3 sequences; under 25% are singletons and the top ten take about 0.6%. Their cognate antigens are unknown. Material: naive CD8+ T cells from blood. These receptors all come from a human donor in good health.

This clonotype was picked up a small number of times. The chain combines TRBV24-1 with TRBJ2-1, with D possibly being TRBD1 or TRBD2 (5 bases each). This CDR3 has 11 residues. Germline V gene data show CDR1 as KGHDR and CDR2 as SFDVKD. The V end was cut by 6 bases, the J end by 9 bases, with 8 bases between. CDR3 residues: CATSFGTEQFF. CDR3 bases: TGTGCCACCAGTTTCGGGACTGAGCAGTTCTTC.

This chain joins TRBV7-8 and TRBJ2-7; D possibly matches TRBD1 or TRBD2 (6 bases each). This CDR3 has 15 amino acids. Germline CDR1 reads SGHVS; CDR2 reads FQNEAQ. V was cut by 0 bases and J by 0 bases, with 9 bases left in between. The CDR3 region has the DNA TGTGCCAGCAGCTTAGCCAGGGGACTCTCCTACGAGCAGTACTTC. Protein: CASSLARGLSYEQYF.

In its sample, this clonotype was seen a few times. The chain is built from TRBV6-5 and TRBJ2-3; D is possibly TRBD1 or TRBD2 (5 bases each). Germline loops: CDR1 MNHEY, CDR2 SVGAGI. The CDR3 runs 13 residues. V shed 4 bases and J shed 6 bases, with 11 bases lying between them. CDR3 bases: TGTGCCAGCAGTTTGGAGTGGGGGGATACGCAGTATTTT. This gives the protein CASSLEWGDTQYF.

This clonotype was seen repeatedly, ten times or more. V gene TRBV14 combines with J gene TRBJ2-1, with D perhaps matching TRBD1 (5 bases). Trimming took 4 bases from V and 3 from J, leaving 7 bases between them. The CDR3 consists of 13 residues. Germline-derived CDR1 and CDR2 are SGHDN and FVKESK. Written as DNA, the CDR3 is TGTGCCAGCAGCCCGCAGGGCTACAATGAGCAGTTCTTC. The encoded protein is CASSPQGYNEQFF. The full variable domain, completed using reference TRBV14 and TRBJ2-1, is EAGVTQFPSHSVIEKGQTVTLRCDPISGHDNLYWYRRVMGKEIKFLLHFVKESKQDESGMPNNRFLAERTGGTYSTLKVQPAELEDSGVYFCASSPQGYNEQFFGPGTRLTVL.

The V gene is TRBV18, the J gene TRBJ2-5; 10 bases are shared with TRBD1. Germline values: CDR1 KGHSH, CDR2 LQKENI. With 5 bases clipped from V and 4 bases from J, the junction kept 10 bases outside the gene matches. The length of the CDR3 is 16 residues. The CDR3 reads CASSTPTGTGAETQYF. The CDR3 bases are TGTGCCAGCTCAACTCCTACCGGGACAGGGGCAGAGACCCAGTACTTC.

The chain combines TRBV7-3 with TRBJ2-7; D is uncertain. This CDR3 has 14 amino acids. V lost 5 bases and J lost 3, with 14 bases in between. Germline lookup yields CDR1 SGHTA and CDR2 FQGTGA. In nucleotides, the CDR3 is TGTGCCAGCAGCCCCCAGCCGGGCTACTACGAGCAGTACTTC. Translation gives CASSPQPGYYEQYF.

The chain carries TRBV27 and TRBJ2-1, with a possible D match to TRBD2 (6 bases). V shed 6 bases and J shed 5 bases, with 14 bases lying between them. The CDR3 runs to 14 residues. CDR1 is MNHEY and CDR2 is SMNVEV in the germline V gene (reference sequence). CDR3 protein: CASSLASNHNEQFF. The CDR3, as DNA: TGTGCCAGCAGCCTAGCGTCGAACCACAATGAGCAGTTCTTC.

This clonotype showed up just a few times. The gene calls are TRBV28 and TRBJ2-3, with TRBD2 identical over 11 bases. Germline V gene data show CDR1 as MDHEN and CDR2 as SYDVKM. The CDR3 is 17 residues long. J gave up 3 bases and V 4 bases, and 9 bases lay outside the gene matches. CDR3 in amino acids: CASSSGLAEAVTDTQYF. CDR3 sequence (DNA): TGTGCCAGCAGTTCGGGACTAGCGGAGGCGGTGACAGATACGCAGTATTTT.

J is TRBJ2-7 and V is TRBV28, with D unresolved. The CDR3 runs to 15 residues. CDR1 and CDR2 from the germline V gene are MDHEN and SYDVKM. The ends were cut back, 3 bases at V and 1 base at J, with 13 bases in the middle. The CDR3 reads CASSFPPPGSYEQYF. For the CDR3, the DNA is TGTGCCAGCAGTTTCCCTCCCCCGGGTTCCTACGAGCAGTACTTC. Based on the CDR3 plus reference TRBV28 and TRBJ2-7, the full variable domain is DVKVTQSSRYLVKRTGEKVFLECVQDMDHENMFWYRQDPGLGLRLIYFSYDVKMKEKGDIPEGYSVSREKKERFSLILESASTNQTSMYLCASSFPPPGSYEQYFGPGTRLTVT.

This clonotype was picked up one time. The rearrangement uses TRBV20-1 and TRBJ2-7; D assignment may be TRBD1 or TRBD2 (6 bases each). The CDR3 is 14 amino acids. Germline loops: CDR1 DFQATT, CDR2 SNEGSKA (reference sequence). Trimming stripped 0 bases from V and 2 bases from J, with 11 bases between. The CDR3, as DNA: TGCAGTGCTAGAGAGGAGGGGGTCGCCTACGAGCAGTACTTC. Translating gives CSAREEGVAYEQYF.

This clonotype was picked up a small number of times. The CDR3 loop reads CATSTTGLGGYTF. As DNA, the CDR3 is TGTGCCACCAGCACAACAGGGCTGGGTGGCTACACCTTC. This chain links TRBV15 with TRBJ1-2; the D gene is possibly TRBD1 (6 bases). V shed 4 bases and J shed 7 bases, with 13 bases lying between them. Germline V lookup: CDR1 LNHNV, CDR2 YYDKDF (reference sequence). The CDR3 has 13 residues.

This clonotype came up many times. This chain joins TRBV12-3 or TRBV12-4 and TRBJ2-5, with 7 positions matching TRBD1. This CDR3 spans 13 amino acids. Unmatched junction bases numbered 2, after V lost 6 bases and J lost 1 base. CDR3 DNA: TGTGCCAGCAGAGACAGGGCCCAAGAGACCCAGTACTTC. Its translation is CASRDRAQETQYF.

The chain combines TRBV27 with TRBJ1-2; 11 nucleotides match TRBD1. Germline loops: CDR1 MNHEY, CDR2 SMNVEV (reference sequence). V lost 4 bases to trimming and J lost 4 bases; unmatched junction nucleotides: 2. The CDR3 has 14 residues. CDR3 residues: CASSWDRGSYGYTF. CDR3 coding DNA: TGTGCCAGCAGTTGGGACAGGGGGTCCTATGGCTACACCTTC.

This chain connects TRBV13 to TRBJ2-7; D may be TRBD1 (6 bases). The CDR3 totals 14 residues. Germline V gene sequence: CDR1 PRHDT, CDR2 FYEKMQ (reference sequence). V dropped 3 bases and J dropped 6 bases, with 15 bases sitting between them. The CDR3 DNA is TGTGCCAGCAGCTTTGGCAGGGGAGTTTCCGAGCAGTACTTC. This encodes CASSFGRGVSEQYF.

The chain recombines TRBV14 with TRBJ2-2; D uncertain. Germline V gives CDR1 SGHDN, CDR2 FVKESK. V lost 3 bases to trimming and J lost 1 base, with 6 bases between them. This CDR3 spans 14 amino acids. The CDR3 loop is CASSHGWNTGELFF. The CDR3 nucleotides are TGTGCCAGCAGCCACGGATGGAACACCGGGGAGCTGTTTTTT.

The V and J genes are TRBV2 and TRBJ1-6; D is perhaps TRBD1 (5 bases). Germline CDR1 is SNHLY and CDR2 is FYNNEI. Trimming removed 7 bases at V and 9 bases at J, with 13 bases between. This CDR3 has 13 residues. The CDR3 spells CASTTGVGSPLHF. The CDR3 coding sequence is TGTGCCAGCACCACGGGGGTTGGTTCACCCCTCCACTTT.

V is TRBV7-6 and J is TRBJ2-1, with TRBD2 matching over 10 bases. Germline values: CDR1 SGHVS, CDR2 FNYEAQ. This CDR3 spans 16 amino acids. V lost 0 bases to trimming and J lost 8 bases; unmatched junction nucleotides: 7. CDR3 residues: CASSLAKASGSDEQFF. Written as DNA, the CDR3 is TGTGCCAGCAGCTTAGCGAAGGCTAGCGGGAGCGATGAGCAGTTCTTC. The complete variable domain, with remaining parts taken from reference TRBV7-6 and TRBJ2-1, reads GAGVSQSPRYKVTKRGQDVALRCDPISGHVSLYWYRQALGQGPEFLTYFNYEAQQDKSGLPNDRFSAERPEGSISTLTIQRTEQRDSAMYRCASSLAKASGSDEQFFGPGTRLTVL.

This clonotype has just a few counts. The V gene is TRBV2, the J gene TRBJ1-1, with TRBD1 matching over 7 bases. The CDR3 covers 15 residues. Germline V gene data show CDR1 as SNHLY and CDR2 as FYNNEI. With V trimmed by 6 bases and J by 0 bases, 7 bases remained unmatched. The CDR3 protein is CASRWTGGMNTEAFF. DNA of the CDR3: TGTGCCAGCAGGTGGACAGGCGGCATGAACACTGAAGCTTTCTTT.